The 24 T cell receptor beta chains below come from one sample, sequenced in a study of T cells in localized non-small cell lung cancer (dated by TCRdb to the early 2020s). The library was built by means of the immunoSEQ multiplex PCR assay. Held by TCRdb, this immuneACCESS table contains in-frame sequences only and omits some clones. Under half of the omission traces to an unresolved V gene where checked; the cause of the rest is unknown. Counted in this sample were about 79,000 clones; approximately 85% of them appeared once. The biggest ten clones account for about 14% of the sample. The source was peripheral blood, collected before any cancer treatment. These TCRs come from a female donor of 60 years or more with stage I lung adenocarcinoma.

This chain connects TRBV29-1 to TRBJ1-2; possibly TRBD1 for D (6 bases). Germline CDR1 SQVTM, CDR2 ANQGSEA. V dropped 2 bases and J dropped 8 bases, with 12 bases sitting between them. CDR3 size: 12 residues. The CDR3 DNA sequence: TGCAGCGTTGAAAAGACAGGTTTAGGCTACACCTTC. Translation: CSVEKTGLGYTF. The full variable domain, rest sourced from reference TRBV29-1 and TRBJ1-2, is SAVISQKPSRDICQRGTSLTIQCQVDSQVTMMFWYRQQPGQSLTLIATANQGSEATYESGFVIDKFPISRPNLTFSTLTVSNMSPEDSSIYLCSVEKTGLGYTFGSGTRLTVV.

The chain couples TRBV14 to TRBJ2-7, with TRBD1 identical over 10 bases. This CDR3 has 15 amino acids. Per germline, CDR1 SGHDN and CDR2 FVKESK. V lost 4 bases and J lost 7; bases outside the gene matches: 10. CDR3: CASSRAGTGAVEQYF. CDR3 DNA sequence: TGTGCCAGCAGCCGTGCCGGGACAGGGGCCGTGGAGCAGTACTTC.

This rearrangement joins TRBV6-5 to TRBJ2-3, with no clear D. V was cut by 6 bases and J by 1 base, with 8 bases left in between. The CDR3 length is 13 residues. The germline V gene encodes CDR1 MNHEY and CDR2 SVGAGI. The CDR3 nucleotides read TGTGCCAGCAGCGGACGCGGCACAGATACGCAGTATTTT. Its translation is CASSGRGTDTQYF.

The chain carries TRBV19 and TRBJ1-3; TRBD1 matches at 7 bases. The CDR3 totals 16 residues. Germline V lookup: CDR1 LNHDA, CDR2 SQIVND (reference sequence). J was trimmed by 0 bases and V by 4 bases; bases with no gene match: 6. In DNA form, the CDR3 reads TGTGCCAGTAGTAGATTGAACAGGGGCTCTGGAAACACCATATATTTT. Residues: CASSRLNRGSGNTIYF.

This clone was observed once. The chain uses TRBV5-1 and TRBJ1-4; possibly TRBD1 for D (6 bases). The CDR3 has 15 amino acids. V was pared by 0 bases and J by 5 bases, with 11 bases between. Germline CDR1 is SGHRS and CDR2 is YFSETQ. The CDR3 nucleotides are TGCGCCAGCAGCTTGGAGGGGACAAGCAATGAAAAACTGTTTTTT. It codes for CASSLEGTSNEKLFF.

The chain joins TRBV15 to TRBJ1-4; no clear D. Germline loops: CDR1 LNHNV, CDR2 YYDKDF (reference sequence). The CDR3 has 15 amino acids. V lost 0 bases and J lost 3, with 8 bases in between. CDR3 loop: CATSRDSRANEKLFF. CDR3 nucleotide sequence: TGTGCCACCAGCAGAGATTCCCGGGCTAATGAAAAACTGTTTTTT.

V and J are TRBV11-3 and TRBJ2-7; D is possibly TRBD1 (5 bases). This CDR3 has 12 amino acids. In germline, CDR1 is SGHNT, CDR2 YENEEA. V lost 4 bases to trimming and J lost 7 bases, with 11 bases between them. This CDR3 reads CASSSQAREQYF. The CDR3 DNA follows: TGTGCCAGCAGCTCACAGGCTCGGGAGCAGTACTTC. The full variable domain, completed using reference TRBV11-3 and TRBJ2-7, is EAGVVQSPRYKIIEKKQPVAFWCNPISGHNTLYWYLQNLGQGPELLIRYENEEAVDDSQLPKDRFSAERLKGVDSTLKIQPAELGDSAVYLCASSSQAREQYFGPGTRLTVT.

The J gene is TRBJ2-1, the V gene TRBV5-1, with D hard to call. This CDR3 comprises 12 residues. Germline V gene lookup returns CDR1 SGHRS and CDR2 YFSETQ. With 7 bases removed from V and 8 bases from J, the gap between germline ends came to 13 bases. CDR3 bases: TGCGCCAGCTCACGGTCGGGTCATGAGCAGTTCTTC. This codes for CASSRSGHEQFF.

The chain carries TRBV30 and TRBJ2-7, with D possibly being TRBD2 (6 bases). CDR3 size: 11 residues. V lost 8 bases and J 1 base, leaving 9 bases between the germline ends. CDR1 and CDR2 (germline): GTSNPN, SVGIG (reference sequence). The CDR3 DNA sequence: TGTGCCCACGGGGGTTCCTACGAGCAGTACTTC. This translates into CAHGGSYEQYF.

The chain recombines TRBV18 with TRBJ2-5, with D possibly TRBD2 on 6 matching bases. CDR1 KGHSH and CDR2 LQKENI come from the germline V gene. The CDR3 sequence is 14 residues long. V lost 1 base, J lost 1 base, and 7 bases lay in between. CDR3 loop: CASSPRGVQETQYF. The CDR3 DNA reads TGTGCCAGCTCACCACGGGGGGTCCAAGAGACCCAGTACTTC.

The V call is TRBV11-3, the J call TRBJ2-3; TRBD2 matches 10 bases. Trimming cost V 1 base and J 3 bases; bases outside gene matches: 7. This CDR3 comprises 17 residues. The germline CDR1 and CDR2 sequences are SGHNT and YENEEA. The CDR3 reads CASSLGSLAGVTDTQYF. The CDR3 DNA is TGTGCCAGCAGCTTAGGGTCCCTAGCGGGAGTTACAGATACGCAGTATTTT.

The chain has TRBV19 and TRBJ2-1, with D tentatively TRBD1 or TRBD2 (5 bases each). V dropped 11 bases and J dropped 6 bases, with 17 bases sitting between them. Germline V gives CDR1 LNHDA, CDR2 SQIVND (reference sequence). This CDR3 contains 13 residues. In DNA form, the CDR3 reads TGTGCCCTAGGGATGGGGGACGCCAATGAGCAGTTCTTC. It codes for CALGMGDANEQFF.

This rearrangement joins TRBV2 to TRBJ2-2; D perhaps matches TRBD1 (5 bases). The CDR3 sequence is 14 residues long. The V gene lost 6 bases and the J gene lost 1 base, with 9 bases spanning the gap. Germline CDR1 and CDR2: SNHLY and FYNNEI. CDR3 sequence: CASRNQGNTGELFF. DNA of the CDR3: TGTGCCAGCAGGAACCAGGGGAACACCGGGGAGCTGTTTTTT. Full variable domain (remainder filled in from reference TRBV2 and TRBJ2-2): EPEVTQTPSHQVTQMGQEVILRCVPISNHLYFYWYRQILGQKVEFLVSFYNNEISEKSEIFDDQFSVERPDGSNFTLKIRSTKLEDSAMYFCASRNQGNTGELFFGEGSRLTVL.

This clone was recorded once. The rearrangement uses TRBV2 and TRBJ2-1, with D perhaps matching TRBD2 (5 bases). There are 13 residues in the CDR3. Trimming left V 6 bases short and J 8 bases short, with 14 bases between. Germline assignment: CDR1 SNHLY and CDR2 FYNNEI. CDR3 in amino acids: CASRFGGGYEQFF. The CDR3 bases are TGTGCCAGCAGATTCGGAGGCGGTTATGAGCAGTTCTTC.

V gene TRBV11-3 combines with J gene TRBJ1-2; D is perhaps TRBD1 (5 bases). The germline V gene encodes CDR1 SGHNT and CDR2 YENEEA. V was clipped by 5 bases and J by 11 bases, with 15 bases between them. The CDR3 totals 12 residues. CDR3 sequence reads: CASSAGTESYTF. CDR3 nucleotides: TGTGCCAGCAGCGCCGGGACGGAGAGTTACACCTTC.

The chain carries TRBV7-2 and TRBJ1-2; D not certain. The CDR3 has 13 residues. V shed 1 base and J shed 8 bases, with 11 bases lying between them. CDR1 SGHTA and CDR2 FQGNSA come from the germline V gene. In DNA, the CDR3 is TGTGCCAGCAGCTTAGTGGTCAGCCGCGGCTACACCTTC. Translated: CASSLVVSRGYTF.

This rearrangement joins TRBV6-5 to TRBJ1-1; a possible D gene is TRBD1 (6 bases). The germline V gene encodes CDR1 MNHEY and CDR2 SVGAGI. Trimming cost V 8 bases and J 5 bases, with 21 bases left between them. The CDR3 runs 15 residues. The chain's CDR3 is CASGTGTPGGTEAFF. The CDR3 region has the DNA TGTGCCAGCGGAACCGGGACACCGGGAGGGACTGAAGCTTTCTTT.

The DNA of the CDR3 is TGTGCCAGCAGTGTGGACGGGACGGTCTTTGAGCAGTACTTC. This codes for CASSVDGTVFEQYF. The rearrangement links TRBV6-1 to TRBJ2-7; D possibly matches TRBD1 or TRBD2 (5 bases each). The CDR3 runs to 14 residues. Between the trimmed V and J ends, which lost 4 bases and 7 bases, there was a span of 17 bases. Germline CDR1 and CDR2: MNHNS and SASEGT.

This chain links TRBV5-1 with TRBJ1-1; 8 positions match TRBD1. CDR1 SGHRS and CDR2 YFSETQ come from the germline V gene. The trim removed 4 bases at V and 2 bases at J, leaving 10 bases unmatched. This CDR3 comprises 16 residues. In nucleotides, the CDR3 is TGCGCCAGCAGCGCACGGCAGGGGGCTGGAAACACTGAAGCTTTCTTT. Amino acid sequence: CASSARQGAGNTEAFF.

The chain employs TRBV2 and TRBJ2-1; D unclear. Germline V gives CDR1 SNHLY, CDR2 FYNNEI. The V end was cut by 11 bases, the J end by 6 bases, with 14 bases between. This CDR3 spans 12 amino acids. The CDR3 loop reads CAGTQAGNEQFF. The CDR3 coding sequence is TGTGCCGGAACCCAGGCAGGCAATGAGCAGTTCTTC.

The rearrangement links TRBV7-3 to TRBJ2-1; TRBD2 agrees at 7 bases. The ends lost 1 base at V and 4 bases at J; junction bases unmatched: 7. The CDR3 runs to 16 residues. Germline CDR1 is SGHTA and CDR2 is FQGTGA. DNA of the CDR3: TGTGCCAGCAGCTTAATCGGCGGGAGCTTTTACAATGAGCAGTTCTTC. Translated: CASSLIGGSFYNEQFF.

The chain uses TRBV6-5 and TRBJ1-1, with no clear D. Trimming pared 6 bases from V and 2 bases from J, leaving 7 bases between. From germline, CDR1 is MNHEY and CDR2 SVGAGI. There are 12 residues in the CDR3. CDR3: CASRRANTEAFF. DNA for the CDR3: TGTGCCAGCAGGAGAGCTAACACTGAAGCTTTCTTT.

This rearrangement joins TRBV5-4 to TRBJ2-3, with D possibly being TRBD2 (7 bases). V gave up 4 bases and J gave up 5 bases, with 20 bases separating them. Germline V CDR1 and CDR2: SGHNT, YYREEE (reference sequence). There are 16 residues in the CDR3. CDR3: CASSRRGLPEGDTQYF. The CDR3 nucleotides are TGTGCCAGCAGCCGGCGGGGGCTGCCAGAGGGAGATACGCAGTATTTT.

The chain has TRBV5-4 and TRBJ1-2; 8 bases agree with TRBD1. V was clipped by 4 bases and J by 4 bases; unmatched bases: 6. Looked up from germline, CDR1 is SGHNT and CDR2 is YYREEE (reference sequence). The CDR3 has 14 residues. Here the CDR3 reads CASSTPGGGYGYTF. CDR3 nucleotide sequence: TGTGCCAGCAGCACCCCAGGGGGCGGCTATGGCTACACCTTC.